These 32 T cell receptor beta chains came from one sample sequenced in a study of T-cell reconstitution after alpha-beta-depleted transplantation in children. Library preparation (for TCRbeta) was performed with unique molecular identifiers. A single record per CDR3 protein comes from TCRdb applying MiXCR to the PCR reads. The data hold roughly 280,000 distinct CDR3 sequences, with roughly 10% observed a single time. The sequences come from peripheral blood, collected 180 days after TCRalphabeta/CD19-depleted stem cell transplant. These receptors originate from a male patient between 2 and 15 years old who had a stem cell transplant for chronic granulomatous disease, so the T cells may come from the graft donor.

Comments on this clonotype: This may be a read error: a much more frequent sequence differs by one nucleotide. This chain connects TRBV29-1 to TRBJ1-2; D uncertain. The CDR3 length is 14 residues. CDR1 and CDR2 (germline): SQVTM, ANQGSEA. CDR3 DNA: TGCAGCGTTGAGTTGTCAGTATTTCCCTATGGCGACACCTTC. As protein: CSVELSVFPYGDTF.

This clonotype was recorded at least ten times. The rearrangement joins TRBV12-3 or TRBV12-4 to TRBJ2-1; D is perhaps TRBD1 (5 bases). The germline V and J ends were trimmed by 3 bases and 0 bases, with 12 bases remaining between them. This CDR3 contains 16 residues. The CDR3 bases are TGTGCCAGCAGTTTGGGGTGGGGCTCCTCCTACAATGAGCAGTTCTTC. Amino acid sequence: CASSLGWGSSYNEQFF.

To note about this clonotype: Possible read error: a much larger clone is one base away. V is TRBV29-1 and J is TRBJ2-5; 7 bases are a match to TRBD2. The CDR3 has 10 residues. The germline V gene encodes CDR1 SQVTM and CDR2 ANQGSEA. The CDR3: CSAPGRTLYF. The CDR3 nucleotides read TGCAGCGCTCCCGGGAGGACCCTGTACTTC.

Note on this clonotype: Just one base apart from a much larger clone, this may be a read error. The chain has TRBV5-1 and TRBJ2-5; TRBD2 agrees at 7 bases. Germline trimming cut 2 bases from V and 5 bases from J; bases unmatched to any gene: 15. Looked up from germline, CDR1 is SGHRS and CDR2 is YFSETQ. This CDR3 has 17 amino acids. CDR3 nucleotides: TGCGCCAGCAGCTTTTCAGCGGGAACGGCGGGCGGTGAGACCCAGTACTTC. This encodes CASSFSAGTAGGETQYF.

For this clonotype: Given a much more abundant clone one base away, this may be a read error. The chain is built from TRBV4-3 and TRBJ2-1; either TRBD1 or TRBD2 may supply D (6 bases each). CDR3 length equals 12 residues. CDR1 is LGHNA, CDR2 YSLEER, per germline. CDR3 residues: CVSSQDGRGEIF. CDR3 nucleotides: TGCGTCAGCAGCCAAGATGGAAGGGGGGAGATCTTC.

This clonotype has at least ten counts. The rearrangement joins TRBV5-1 to TRBJ2-1; possibly TRBD1 or TRBD2 for D (5 bases each). This CDR3 has 14 amino acids. Looked up from germline, CDR1 is SGHRS and CDR2 is YFSETQ. V dropped 0 bases and J dropped 8 bases, with 12 bases sitting between them. CDR3 DNA: TGCGCCAGCAGCTTGGCGTGGGGGACGGATGAGCAGTTCTTC. Amino acids: CASSLAWGTDEQFF.

Details on this clonotype: Mismatch with germline at one junction end may stem from a read error. The gene calls are TRBV18 and TRBJ2-3, with TRBD2 matching over 13 bases. The V gene's germline CDR1 is KGHSH and CDR2 LQKENI. CDR3 length: 17 residues. This CDR3 reads CASSPSGLAGNTDTQSF. CDR3 nucleotides: TGTGCCAGCTCACCCTCGGGACTAGCGGGGAACACAGATACGCAGTCTTTT.

This clonotype was recorded only once. Being one base from a much bigger clone, this may be a read error. It is likely a read error, because the conserved phenylalanine at the end of the CDR3 is missing. This chain connects TRBV20-1 to TRBJ1-4; no definite D call. This CDR3 has 13 residues. V gave up 1 base and J gave up 3 bases, with 6 bases separating them. Germline CDR1 DFQATT, CDR2 SNEGSKA (reference sequence). DNA of the CDR3: TGCAGTGCTAGAGGAGAACCTAATGAAAAACTGTTTCTT. Residues: CSARGEPNEKLFL.

This clonotype has at least ten counts. The J gene is TRBJ2-5, the V gene TRBV29-1; 9 bases match TRBD2. This CDR3 contains 14 residues. Trimming cost V 6 bases and J 4 bases; bases outside gene matches: 9. From germline, CDR1 is SQVTM and CDR2 ANQGSEA. CDR3 in amino acids: CSVLVAGVGETQYF. The DNA of the CDR3 is TGCAGCGTCCTGGTAGCGGGAGTAGGAGAGACCCAGTACTTC.

This chain joins TRBV19 and TRBJ2-7; 7 bases align to TRBD1. The germline gives CDR1 LNHDA, CDR2 SQIVND (reference sequence). The junction had 6 bases not matched to a gene; V was cut back by 5 bases and J by 2 bases. The CDR3 contains 14 residues. As DNA, the CDR3 is TGTGCCAGTAGTCTAGGACAGGAGACCTACGAGCAGTACTTC. Its translation is CASSLGQETYEQYF.

This clonotype was detected many times. The V call is TRBV12-3 or TRBV12-4, the J call TRBJ1-1; D uncertain. The CDR3 has 17 amino acids. The V end lost 5 bases, the J end lost 2 bases, and 21 bases lay between the germline ends. In DNA, the CDR3 is TGTGCCAGCAGTCTAAGGGAACTACCCTCAAGTAACACTGAAGCTTTCTTT. This encodes CASSLRELPSSNTEAFF.

This clonotype was observed at least ten times. The chain is built from TRBV29-1 and TRBJ2-1, with 10 bases fitting TRBD1. This CDR3 region has 17 residues. Trimming cost V 0 bases and J 7 bases; bases outside gene matches: 12. In germline, CDR1 is SQVTM, CDR2 ANQGSEA. The CDR3 region is CSVEDTRQGATKNEQFF. Here the CDR3 DNA reads TGCAGCGTTGAAGATACGCGACAGGGGGCGACTAAAAATGAGCAGTTCTTC.

In its sample, this clonotype was seen many times. The chain carries TRBV11-3 and TRBJ2-2; D remains unclear. The germline V gene encodes CDR1 SGHNT and CDR2 YENEEA. There are 16 residues in the CDR3. V dropped 6 bases and J dropped 1 base, with 15 bases sitting between them. In DNA form, the CDR3 reads TGTGCCAGCAGTGGACGGTCGTTTTGGAACACCGGGGAGCTGTTTTTT. Protein sequence: CASSGRSFWNTGELFF.

This clonotype was observed a handful of times. The J gene is TRBJ2-3, the V gene TRBV20-1; 13 bases are a match to TRBD2. CDR1 is DFQATT and CDR2 is SNEGSKA in the germline V gene (reference sequence). The CDR3 loop spans 16 amino acids. Trimming removed 4 bases from V and 0 bases from J; junction bases left unmatched: 4. The CDR3 DNA reads as TGCAGTGCTACACCGGGACTAGCGGGGAGCACAGATACGCAGTATTTT. Translated: CSATPGLAGSTDTQYF.

On this clonotype: This clone may be a read error of a much larger clone one base away. It is unclear where the CDR3 begins or ends on the DNA, so no DNA is shown, and the CDR3 is as TCRdb lists it. The chain combines TRBV28 with TRBJ2-2. Germline lookup yields CDR1 MDHEN and CDR2 SYDVKM. The CDR3 length equals 14 residues, ends included. This CDR3 reads CASILEMNTGELFF.

This clonotype came up many times. The chain is built from TRBV20-1 and TRBJ2-2; D unresolved. CDR3 size: 17 residues. Germline V gives CDR1 DFQATT, CDR2 SNEGSKA (reference sequence). The V end was cut by 6 bases, the J end by 0 bases, with 20 bases between. The CDR3 DNA follows: TGCAGTGCCCTAACCCCTACCGATTCCGCGAACACCGGGGAGCTGTTTTTT. This encodes CSALTPTDSANTGELFF.

This clonotype showed up many times. CDR3: CSASHGLGDEQFF. The CDR3 DNA sequence: TGCAGTGCCTCTCATGGTTTGGGTGATGAGCAGTTCTTC. The genes are TRBV20-1 and TRBJ2-1; D is ambiguous. V lost 6 bases, J lost 8 bases, and 17 bases lay in between. Per the germline V gene, CDR1 is DFQATT and CDR2 is SNEGSKA (reference sequence). This CDR3 spans 13 amino acids.

This clonotype was picked up many times. The chain couples TRBV5-1 to TRBJ2-5; 12 bases align to TRBD1. The V gene's germline CDR1 is SGHRS and CDR2 YFSETQ. The CDR3 totals 18 residues. Germline trimming cut 5 bases from V and 2 bases from J; bases unmatched to any gene: 13. CDR3 DNA sequence: TGCGCCAGCAGGCGCGGGACAGGGGGCGCCCCGGGTCAAGAGACCCAGTACTTC. This translates into CASRRGTGGAPGQETQYF.

This clonotype has a count of ten or more. The chain uses TRBV5-1 and TRBJ2-1, with D possibly being TRBD2 (5 bases). Germline loops: CDR1 SGHRS, CDR2 YFSETQ. The germline V and J ends were trimmed by 4 bases and 2 bases, with 7 bases remaining between them. The CDR3 is 13 residues long. CDR3: CASSPGTYNEQFF. In DNA, the CDR3 is TGCGCCAGCAGCCCCGGGACCTACAATGAGCAGTTCTTC.

This clonotype has at least ten counts. This chain uses TRBV9 with TRBJ2-5; tentative D call: TRBD1 (5 bases). V was cut by 6 bases and J by 5 bases, with 20 bases left in between. The V gene's germline CDR1 is SGDLS and CDR2 YYNGEE. The length of the CDR3 is 15 residues. The CDR3 is CASNPGGRAGETQYF. The CDR3 nucleotides read TGTGCCAGCAACCCGGGTGGCAGGGCCGGGGAGACCCAGTACTTC.

At least ten counts were recorded for this clonotype. The V gene is TRBV6-5, the J gene TRBJ1-2, with D uncertain. Germline CDR1 reads MNHEY; CDR2 reads SVGAGI. Trimming cost V 7 bases and J 5 bases, with 11 bases left between them. The CDR3 has 12 residues. The CDR3 DNA reads as TGTGCCAGCACCCAAGGGCATTATGGCTACACCTTC. Its translation is CASTQGHYGYTF.

Many counts were recorded for this clonotype. The V gene is TRBV6-1, the J gene TRBJ2-7, with 7 bases matching TRBD1. The CDR3 contains 13 residues. Germline loops: CDR1 MNHNS, CDR2 SASEGT. The trim removed 6 bases at V and 3 bases at J, leaving 5 bases unmatched. The CDR3 bases are TGTGCCAGCAGACAGGGGTCTGACTACGAGCAGTACTTC. As protein: CASRQGSDYEQYF.

This clonotype was recorded a few times. The CDR3 loop is CASSLKAPSSGNTIYF. The CDR3 DNA sequence: TGTGCCAGCAGTTTAAAGGCGCCGTCCTCTGGAAACACCATATATTTT. This chain uses TRBV12-3 or TRBV12-4 with TRBJ1-3; D not certain. The CDR3 is 16 residues long. With 2 bases removed from V and 0 bases from J, the gap between germline ends came to 11 bases.

This clonotype was seen many times. V gene TRBV7-2 combines with J gene TRBJ2-2, with 8 positions matching TRBD1. The CDR3 consists of 14 residues. Per the germline V gene, CDR1 is SGHTA and CDR2 is FQGNSA. V dropped 3 bases and J dropped 5; count of bases not matched to a gene: 2. CDR3 residues: CASSFRTGTGELFF. CDR3 DNA: TGTGCCAGCAGCTTCCGGACAGGGACCGGGGAGCTGTTTTTT.

Ten or more counts support this clonotype. J is TRBJ2-7 and V is TRBV20-1; 11 nucleotides align to TRBD2. V shed 1 base and J 3 bases; nucleotides not matched to a gene: 8. The CDR3 sequence is 16 residues long. Germline V lookup: CDR1 DFQATT, CDR2 SNEGSKA (reference sequence). The CDR3 bases are TGCAGTGCTAGAGTGAGAACCGGGACTAGCGGCTACGAGCAGTACTTC. This sequence encodes CSARVRTGTSGYEQYF.

This clonotype has at least ten counts. V gene TRBV28 combines with J gene TRBJ2-1, with 13 bases fitting TRBD2. The CDR3 loop spans 18 amino acids. The germline V gene encodes CDR1 MDHEN and CDR2 SYDVKM. The trim removed 3 bases at V and 9 bases at J, leaving 14 bases unmatched. The CDR3: CASSFTFTSGGARGEQFF. The CDR3 DNA follows: TGTGCCAGCAGTTTCACCTTTACTAGCGGGGGGGCCCGGGGTGAGCAGTTCTTC.

This clonotype was counted ten times or more. The chain employs TRBV5-1 and TRBJ2-1; tentative D call: TRBD2 (6 bases). V shed 7 bases and J shed 2 bases, with 13 bases lying between them. The V gene's germline CDR1 is SGHRS and CDR2 YFSETQ. The CDR3 spans 14 residues. CDR3 in DNA: TGCGCCAGCCACCTGGGGGGAGCCTACAATGAGCAGTTCTTC. Translated, it gives CASHLGGAYNEQFF.

Ten or more counts support this clonotype. V is TRBV20-1 and J is TRBJ2-3; D remains ambiguous. The CDR3 has 15 amino acids. V lost 4 bases, J lost 2 bases, and 16 bases lay in between. Germline V gene lookup returns CDR1 DFQATT and CDR2 SNEGSKA (reference sequence). CDR3 coding DNA: TGCAGTGCTATTATATGGCCCCCCACCACAGATACGCAGTATTTT. Protein product: CSAIIWPPTTDTQYF.

This clonotype was seen ten or more times. The chain combines TRBV4-2 with TRBJ1-5; 11 positions match TRBD1. The CDR3 runs 20 residues. Trimming took 0 bases from V and 0 from J; bases not matched to a gene: 10. Germline lookup yields CDR1 LGHNA and CDR2 YNFKEQ. In DNA form, the CDR3 reads TGTGCCAGCAGCCAAGATTTGGGACAGGGGGGACCCAATAGCAATCAGCCCCAGCATTTT. Translated: CASSQDLGQGGPNSNQPQHF.

The table lists this clonotype with many counts. The rearrangement joins TRBV5-6 to TRBJ2-7, with 9 bases matching TRBD1. This CDR3 spans 21 amino acids. V shed 6 bases, J shed 4 bases, and the junction held 29 bases outside the gene matches. The V gene's germline CDR1 is SGHDT and CDR2 YYEEEE. The CDR3 DNA is TGTGCCAGCACCCTGGCCCCCTGGGATGTGGGACAGGGCGTGGATTTTTACGAGCAGTACTTC. Amino acids: CASTLAPWDVGQGVDFYEQYF.

The J gene is TRBJ2-3, the V gene TRBV11-3; D unresolved. This CDR3 spans 12 amino acids. The ends were cut back, 5 bases at V and 6 bases at J, with 9 bases in the middle. Germline loops: CDR1 SGHNT, CDR2 YENEEA. CDR3 residues: CASSAFADTQYF. As DNA, the CDR3 is TGTGCCAGCAGCGCGTTTGCTGATACGCAGTATTTT.

This clonotype was found many times. This chain connects TRBV29-1 to TRBJ2-1; unclear D gene. V lost 5 bases, J lost 0 bases, and 11 bases lay in between. Germline V CDR1 and CDR2: SQVTM, ANQGSEA. The CDR3 has 14 amino acids. The CDR3 loop reads CSVSIPSSYNEQFF. As DNA, the CDR3 is TGCAGCGTTTCGATTCCGAGCTCCTACAATGAGCAGTTCTTC.